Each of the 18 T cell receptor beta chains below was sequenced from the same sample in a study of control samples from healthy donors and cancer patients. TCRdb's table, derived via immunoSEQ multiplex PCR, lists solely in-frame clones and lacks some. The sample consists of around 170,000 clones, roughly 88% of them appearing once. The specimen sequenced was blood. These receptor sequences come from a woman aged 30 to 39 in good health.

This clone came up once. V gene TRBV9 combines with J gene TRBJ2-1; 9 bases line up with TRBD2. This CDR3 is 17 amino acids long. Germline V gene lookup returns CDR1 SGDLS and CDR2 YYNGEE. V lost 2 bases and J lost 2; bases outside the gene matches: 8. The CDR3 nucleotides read TGTGCCAGCAGCGTTCTATCCGGGACTAGCACCTACAATGAGCAGTTCTTC. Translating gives CASSVLSGTSTYNEQFF.

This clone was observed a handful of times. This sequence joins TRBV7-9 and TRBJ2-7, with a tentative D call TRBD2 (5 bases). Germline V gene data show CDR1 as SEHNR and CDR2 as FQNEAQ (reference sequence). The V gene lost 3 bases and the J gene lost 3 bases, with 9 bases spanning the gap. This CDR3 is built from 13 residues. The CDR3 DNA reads TGTGCCAGCAGCTTTTCCGAGGGCTACGAGCAGTACTTC. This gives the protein CASSFSEGYEQYF.

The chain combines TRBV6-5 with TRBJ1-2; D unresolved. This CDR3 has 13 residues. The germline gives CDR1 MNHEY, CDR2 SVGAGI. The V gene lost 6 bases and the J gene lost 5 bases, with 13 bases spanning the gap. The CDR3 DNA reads TGTGCCAGCAGCCCACAGTCCCTTTATGGCTACACCTTC. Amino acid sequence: CASSPQSLYGYTF.

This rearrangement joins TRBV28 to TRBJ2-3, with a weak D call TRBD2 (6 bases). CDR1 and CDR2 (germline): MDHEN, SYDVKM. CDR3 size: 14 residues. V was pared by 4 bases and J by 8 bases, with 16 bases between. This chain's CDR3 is CASSSPPTSGTQYF. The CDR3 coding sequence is TGTGCCAGCAGTTCGCCCCCGACTAGTGGTACGCAGTATTTT.

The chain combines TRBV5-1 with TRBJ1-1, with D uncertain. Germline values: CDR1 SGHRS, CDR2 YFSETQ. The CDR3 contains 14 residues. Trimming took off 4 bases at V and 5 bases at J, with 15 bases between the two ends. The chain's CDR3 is CASSPPESRTEAFF. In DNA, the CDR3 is TGCGCCAGCAGCCCCCCGGAGTCAAGGACTGAAGCTTTCTTT.

DNA for the CDR3: TGTGCCAGCAGCCTTAGCGGGAGTTTCTACGAGCAGTACTTC. It yields the protein CASSLSGSFYEQYF. The chain combines TRBV11-1 with TRBJ2-7, with TRBD2 identical over 9 bases. The V and J ends lost 5 bases and 3 bases, in that order; junction bases with no gene match: 5. The CDR3 covers 14 residues. Germline loops: CDR1 SGHAT, CDR2 FQDESV (reference sequence).

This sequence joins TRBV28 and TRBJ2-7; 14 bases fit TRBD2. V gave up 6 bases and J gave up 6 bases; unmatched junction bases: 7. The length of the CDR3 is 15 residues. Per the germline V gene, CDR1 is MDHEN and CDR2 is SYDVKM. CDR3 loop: CASSTTSGRVGEQYF. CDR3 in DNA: TGTGCCAGCAGCACGACTAGCGGGAGGGTCGGCGAGCAGTACTTC.

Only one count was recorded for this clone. CDR3 sequence reads: CASSISGYWADTQYF. The CDR3 coding sequence is TGTGCCAGTAGTATCTCGGGGTATTGGGCAGATACGCAGTATTTT. The chain uses TRBV19 and TRBJ2-3, with a weak D call TRBD2 (5 bases). V dropped 3 bases and J dropped 4 bases, with 14 bases sitting between them. Germline V gives CDR1 LNHDA, CDR2 SQIVND (reference sequence). This CDR3 contains 15 residues.

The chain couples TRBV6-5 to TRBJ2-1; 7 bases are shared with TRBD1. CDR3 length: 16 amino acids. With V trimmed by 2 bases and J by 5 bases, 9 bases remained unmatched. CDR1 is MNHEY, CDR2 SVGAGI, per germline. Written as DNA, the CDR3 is TGTGCCAGCAGTTACCATCCGGGACAGATGAACAATGAGCAGTTCTTC. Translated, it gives CASSYHPGQMNNEQFF.

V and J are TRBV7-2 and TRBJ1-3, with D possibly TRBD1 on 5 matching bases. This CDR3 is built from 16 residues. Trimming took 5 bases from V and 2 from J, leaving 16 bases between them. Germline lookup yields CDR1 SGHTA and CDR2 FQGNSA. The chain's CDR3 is CASSLRAGNTGNTIYF. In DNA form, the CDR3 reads TGTGCCAGCAGCCTCCGAGCAGGGAATACTGGAAACACCATATATTTT.

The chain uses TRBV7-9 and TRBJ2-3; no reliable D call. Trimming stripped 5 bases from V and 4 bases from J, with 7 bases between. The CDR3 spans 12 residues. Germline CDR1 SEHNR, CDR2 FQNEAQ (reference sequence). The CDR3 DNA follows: TGTGCCAGCAGCCCCCCCTCAGATACGCAGTATTTT. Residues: CASSPPSDTQYF.

CDR3: CATSDYNSNEQFF. For the CDR3, the DNA is TGTGCCACCAGTGATTATAATAGTAATGAGCAGTTCTTC. The chain joins TRBV24-1 to TRBJ2-1; no definite D call. In germline, CDR1 is KGHDR, CDR2 SFDVKD. The CDR3 is made up of 13 amino acids. V lost 2 bases, J lost 7 bases, and 8 bases lay in between.

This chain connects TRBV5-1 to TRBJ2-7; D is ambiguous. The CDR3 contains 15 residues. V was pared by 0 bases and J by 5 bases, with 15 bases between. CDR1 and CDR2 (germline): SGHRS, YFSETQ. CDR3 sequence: CASSLVGTQRDEQYF. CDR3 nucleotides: TGCGCCAGCAGCTTGGTGGGCACGCAAAGGGACGAGCAGTACTTC.

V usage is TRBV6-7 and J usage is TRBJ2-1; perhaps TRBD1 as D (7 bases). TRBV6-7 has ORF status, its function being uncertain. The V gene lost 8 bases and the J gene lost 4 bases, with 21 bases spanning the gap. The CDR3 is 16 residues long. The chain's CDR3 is CASSEGAGGIYNEQFF. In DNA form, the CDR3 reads TGTGCCAGCTCCGAGGGGGCAGGGGGGATTTACAATGAGCAGTTCTTC.

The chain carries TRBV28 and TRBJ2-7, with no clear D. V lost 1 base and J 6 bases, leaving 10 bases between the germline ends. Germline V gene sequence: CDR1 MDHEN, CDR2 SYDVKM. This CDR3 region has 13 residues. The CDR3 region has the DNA TGTGCCAGCAGTTTATTCGTCCGTTCCGAGCAGTACTTC. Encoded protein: CASSLFVRSEQYF.

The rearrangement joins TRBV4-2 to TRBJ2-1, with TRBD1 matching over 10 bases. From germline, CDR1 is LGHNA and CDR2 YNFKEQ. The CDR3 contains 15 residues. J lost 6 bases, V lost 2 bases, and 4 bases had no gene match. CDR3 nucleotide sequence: TGTGCCAGCAGCCAATATGGGGACAGGGGCAATGAGCAGTTCTTC. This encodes CASSQYGDRGNEQFF.

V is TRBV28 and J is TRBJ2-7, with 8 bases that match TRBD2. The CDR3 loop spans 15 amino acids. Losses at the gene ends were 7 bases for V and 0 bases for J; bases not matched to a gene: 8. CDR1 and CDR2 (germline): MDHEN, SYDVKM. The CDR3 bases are TGTGCCAGCACCCCCTTGAGCGGGAGCTCCTACGAGCAGTACTTC. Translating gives CASTPLSGSSYEQYF.

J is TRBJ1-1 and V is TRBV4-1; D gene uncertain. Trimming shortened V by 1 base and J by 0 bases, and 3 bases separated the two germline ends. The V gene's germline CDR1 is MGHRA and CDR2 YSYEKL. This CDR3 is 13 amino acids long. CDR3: CASSQAMNTEAFF. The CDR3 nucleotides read TGCGCCAGCAGCCAAGCTATGAACACTGAAGCTTTCTTT.